This paragraph covers one T cell receptor beta chain sequence. Its antigen is unidentified. Clones were read by immunoSEQ multiplex PCR, and TCRdb kept only the in-frame ones, dropping some. The sample lists 100,000 or so clones; about 85% were seen once. Germline V gene sequence: CDR1 DFQATT, CDR2 SNEGSKA (reference sequence). The ends lost 3 bases at V and 6 bases at J; junction bases unmatched: 4. The CDR3 covers 13 residues. This specimen belongs to a study of T cell responses to AZD1222 COVID-19 vaccine. Study context: The analysis combined second doses at about 4 or about 12 weeks.

General observations from the study: Elevations in Spike-specific TCR breadth and depth followed administration of two AZD1222 doses. In the spike-specific TCR repertoire, nearly half reportedly target unmutated variant regions. A mostly white British donor set with more females was recruited, and clonal diversity was possibly underestimated.

The material was peripheral blood, obtained on day 0 of AZD1222 vaccination. V is TRBV20-1 and J is TRBJ1-5, with 8 positions matching TRBD1. The clonotype comes from an adult in good health. The CDR3 region has the DNA TGCAGTGCTAGTAGACAGGGGAGTCAGCCCCAGCATTTT. As protein: CSASRQGSQPQHF.